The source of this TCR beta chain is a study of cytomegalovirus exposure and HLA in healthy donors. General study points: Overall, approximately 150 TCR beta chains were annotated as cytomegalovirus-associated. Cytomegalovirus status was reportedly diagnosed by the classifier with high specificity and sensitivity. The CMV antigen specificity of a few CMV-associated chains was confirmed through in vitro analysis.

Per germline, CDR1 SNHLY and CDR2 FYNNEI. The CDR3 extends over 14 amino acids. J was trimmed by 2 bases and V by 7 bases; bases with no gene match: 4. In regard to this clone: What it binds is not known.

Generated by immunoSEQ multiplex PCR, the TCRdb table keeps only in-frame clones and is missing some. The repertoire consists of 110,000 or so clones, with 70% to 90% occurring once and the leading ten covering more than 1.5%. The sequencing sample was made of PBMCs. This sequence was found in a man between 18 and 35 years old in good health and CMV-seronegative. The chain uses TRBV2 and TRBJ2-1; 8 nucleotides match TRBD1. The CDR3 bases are TGTGCCAGCACAATGACAGGGGCCTACAATGAGCAGTTCTTC. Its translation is CASTMTGAYNEQFF.